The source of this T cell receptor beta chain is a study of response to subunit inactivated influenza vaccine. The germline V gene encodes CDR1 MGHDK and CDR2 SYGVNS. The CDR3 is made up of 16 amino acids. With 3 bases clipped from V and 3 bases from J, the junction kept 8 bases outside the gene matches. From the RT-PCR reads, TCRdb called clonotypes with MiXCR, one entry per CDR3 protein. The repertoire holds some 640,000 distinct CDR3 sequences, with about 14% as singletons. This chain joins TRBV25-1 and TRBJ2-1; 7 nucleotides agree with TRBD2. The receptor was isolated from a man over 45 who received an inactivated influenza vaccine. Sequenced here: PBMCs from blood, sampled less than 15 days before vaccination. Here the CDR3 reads CASSDLYLADYNEQFF. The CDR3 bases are TGTGCCAGCAGTGATTTGTATCTAGCGGACTACAATGAGCAGTTCTTC.